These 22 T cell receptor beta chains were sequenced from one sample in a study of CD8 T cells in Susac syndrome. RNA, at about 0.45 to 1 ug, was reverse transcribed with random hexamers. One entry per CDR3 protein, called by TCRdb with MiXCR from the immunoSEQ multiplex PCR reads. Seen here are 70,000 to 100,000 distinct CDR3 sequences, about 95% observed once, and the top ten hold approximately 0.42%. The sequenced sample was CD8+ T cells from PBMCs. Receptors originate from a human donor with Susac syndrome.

Here the CDR3 DNA reads TGTGCCAGCCAGAGAGTGGGAGATACGCAGTATTTT. Its protein is CASQRVGDTQYF. The gene calls are TRBV2 and TRBJ2-3; D uncertain. The CDR3 is 12 residues long. Trimming removed 8 bases from V and 5 bases from J, with 11 bases in between. Germline lookup yields CDR1 SNHLY and CDR2 FYNNEI.

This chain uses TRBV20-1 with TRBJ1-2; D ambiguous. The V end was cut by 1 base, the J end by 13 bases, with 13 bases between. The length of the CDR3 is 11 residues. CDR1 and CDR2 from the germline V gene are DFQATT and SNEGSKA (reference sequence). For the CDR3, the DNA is TGCAGTGCTAGAGCCCCGGCGGAATGCACCTTC. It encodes CSARAPAECTF.

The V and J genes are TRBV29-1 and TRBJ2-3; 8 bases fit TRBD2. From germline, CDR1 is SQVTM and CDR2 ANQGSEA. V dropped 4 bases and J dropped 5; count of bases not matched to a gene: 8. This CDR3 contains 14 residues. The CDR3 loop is CSVGGRAGGDTQYF. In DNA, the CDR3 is TGCAGCGTTGGGGGGCGTGCGGGAGGAGATACGCAGTATTTT.

CDR3 sequence: CASSQDRGGGNEQFF. CDR3 DNA sequence: TGCGCCAGCAGCCAAGATCGGGGTGGCGGGAATGAGCAGTTCTTC. The chain recombines TRBV4-3 with TRBJ2-1, with D perhaps TRBD2 (5 bases). The germline V and J ends were trimmed by 0 bases and 7 bases, with 13 bases remaining between them. The CDR3 runs 15 residues. Germline V gives CDR1 LGHNA, CDR2 YSLEER.

CDR3 coding DNA: TGCAGCGTTACGTGGGCCGGTGGCTACACCTTC. Protein: CSVTWAGGYTF. This rearrangement joins TRBV29-1 to TRBJ1-2; D is ambiguous. Germline lookup yields CDR1 SQVTM and CDR2 ANQGSEA. The CDR3 length is 11 residues. V gave up 5 bases and J gave up 7 bases, with 11 bases separating them.

DNA for the CDR3: TGCAGCGTTCGGACAGGGGGGTACAATGAGCAGTTCTTC. Protein product: CSVRTGGYNEQFF. This chain uses TRBV29-1 with TRBJ2-1; 10 positions agree with TRBD1. J lost 4 bases, V lost 5 bases, and 2 bases had no gene match. The germline V gene has CDR1 SQVTM and CDR2 ANQGSEA. The CDR3 covers 13 residues.

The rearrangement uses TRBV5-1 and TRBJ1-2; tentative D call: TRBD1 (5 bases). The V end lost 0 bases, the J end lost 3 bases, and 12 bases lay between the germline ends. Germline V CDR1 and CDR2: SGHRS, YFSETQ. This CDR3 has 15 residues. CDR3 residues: CASSLGPRVDYGYTF. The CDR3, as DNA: TGCGCCAGCAGCTTGGGGCCCAGGGTGGACTATGGCTACACCTTC.

DNA for the CDR3: TGCAGCGTTGAAGATTCGGGGGAAGCTTTCTTT. This encodes CSVEDSGEAFF. This chain links TRBV29-1 with TRBJ1-1; no definite D call. CDR3 length: 11 amino acids. The germline CDR1 and CDR2 sequences are SQVTM and ANQGSEA. V was clipped by 0 bases and J by 8 bases, with 7 bases between them.

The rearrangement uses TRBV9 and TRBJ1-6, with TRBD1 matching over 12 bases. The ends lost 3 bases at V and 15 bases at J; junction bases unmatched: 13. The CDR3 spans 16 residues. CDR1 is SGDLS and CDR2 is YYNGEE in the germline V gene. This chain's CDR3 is CASSGPGTGGVEVLHF. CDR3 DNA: TGTGCCAGCAGCGGACCCGGGACAGGGGGCGTGGAGGTCCTCCACTTT.

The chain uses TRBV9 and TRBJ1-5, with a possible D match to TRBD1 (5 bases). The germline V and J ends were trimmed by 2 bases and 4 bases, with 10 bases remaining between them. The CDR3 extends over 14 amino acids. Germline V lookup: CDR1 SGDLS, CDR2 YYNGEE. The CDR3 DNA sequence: TGTGCCAGCAGCGTCTCTGGGACGAATCAGCCCCAGCATTTT. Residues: CASSVSGTNQPQHF. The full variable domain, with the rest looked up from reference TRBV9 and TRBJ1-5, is DSGVTQTPKHLITATGQRVTLRCSPRSGDLSVYWYQQSLDQGLQFLIQYYNGEERAKGNILERFSAQQFPDLHSELNLSSLELGDSALYFCASSVSGTNQPQHFGDGTRLSIL.

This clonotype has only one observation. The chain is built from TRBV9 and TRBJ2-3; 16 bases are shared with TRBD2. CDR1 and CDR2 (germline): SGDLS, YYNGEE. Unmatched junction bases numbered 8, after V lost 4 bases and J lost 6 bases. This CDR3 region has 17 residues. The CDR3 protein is CASSPGLAGGLEDTQYF. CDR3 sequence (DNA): TGTGCCAGCAGCCCGGGACTAGCGGGAGGGCTAGAGGATACGCAGTATTTT.

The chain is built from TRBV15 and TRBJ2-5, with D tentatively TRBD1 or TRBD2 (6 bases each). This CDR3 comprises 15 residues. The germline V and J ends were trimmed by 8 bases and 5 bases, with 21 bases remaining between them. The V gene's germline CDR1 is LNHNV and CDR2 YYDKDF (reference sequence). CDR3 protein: CATGPLGGGFETQYF. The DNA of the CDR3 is TGTGCCACCGGGCCCTTGGGGGGCGGGTTTGAGACCCAGTACTTC.

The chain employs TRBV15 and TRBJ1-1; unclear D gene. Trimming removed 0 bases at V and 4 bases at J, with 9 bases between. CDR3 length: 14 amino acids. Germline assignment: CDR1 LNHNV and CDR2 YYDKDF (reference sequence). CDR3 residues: CATSRDPKSTEAFF. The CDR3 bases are TGTGCCACCAGCAGAGATCCGAAGAGCACTGAAGCTTTCTTT.

The CDR3 DNA follows: TGTGCCAGCAGTGAGCGGGGGGGCCGAGAGACCCAGTACTTC. Its translation: CASSERGGRETQYF. V gene TRBV2 combines with J gene TRBJ2-5; 9 bases are a match to TRBD2. The V gene's germline CDR1 is SNHLY and CDR2 FYNNEI. The CDR3 is made up of 14 amino acids. The J segment lost 4 bases and the V segment lost 3 bases, leaving 3 bases of the junction unmatched.

In nucleotides, the CDR3 is TGTGCCATCAGCACGACGGGACAGGGGGCAACCGGCGGGGAGCTGTTTTTT. It codes for CAISTTGQGATGGELFF. J is TRBJ2-2 and V is TRBV10-3, with 12 bases fitting TRBD1. V trimming: 6 bases; J trimming: 7 bases; junction bases outside the gene matches: 12. Germline V gives CDR1 ENHRY, CDR2 SYGVKD. The CDR3 extends over 17 amino acids.

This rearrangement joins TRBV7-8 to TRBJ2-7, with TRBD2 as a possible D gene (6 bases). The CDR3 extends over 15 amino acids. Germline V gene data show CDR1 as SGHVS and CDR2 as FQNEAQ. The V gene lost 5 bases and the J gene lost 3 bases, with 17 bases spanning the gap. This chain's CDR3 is CASSPVGGLVYEQYV. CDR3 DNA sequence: TGTGCCAGCAGCCCGGTCGGAGGGCTCGTCTACGAGCAGTACGTC.

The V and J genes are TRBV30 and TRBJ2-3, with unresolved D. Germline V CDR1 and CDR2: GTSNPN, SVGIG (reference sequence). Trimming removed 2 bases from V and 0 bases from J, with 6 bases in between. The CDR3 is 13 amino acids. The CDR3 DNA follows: TGTGCCTGGAGTTGGGGTAGCACAGATACGCAGTATTTT. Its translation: CAWSWGSTDTQYF.

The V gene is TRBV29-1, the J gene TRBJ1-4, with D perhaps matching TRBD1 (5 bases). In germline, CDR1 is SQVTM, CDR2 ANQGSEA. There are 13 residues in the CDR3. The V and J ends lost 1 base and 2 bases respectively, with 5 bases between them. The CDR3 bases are TGCAGCGTTGAAGGGGGGACTAATGAAAAACTGTTTTTT. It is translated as CSVEGGTNEKLFF.

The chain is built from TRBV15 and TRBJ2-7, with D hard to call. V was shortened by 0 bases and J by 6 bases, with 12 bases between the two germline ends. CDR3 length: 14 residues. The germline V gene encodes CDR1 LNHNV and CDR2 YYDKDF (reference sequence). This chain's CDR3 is CATSREGSRSEQYF. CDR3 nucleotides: TGTGCCACCAGCAGAGAAGGGTCTCGGTCCGAGCAGTACTTC.

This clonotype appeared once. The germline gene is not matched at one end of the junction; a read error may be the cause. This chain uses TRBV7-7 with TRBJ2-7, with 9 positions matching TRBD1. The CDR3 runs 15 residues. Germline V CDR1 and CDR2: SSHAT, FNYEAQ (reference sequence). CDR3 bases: TGTGCTAGCAGCTTAGGAACAGGGGGCTCATACGAGCAGTACTTC. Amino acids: CASSLGTGGSYEQYF. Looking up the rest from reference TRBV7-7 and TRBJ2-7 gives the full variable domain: GAGVSQSPRYKVTKRGQDVTLRCDPISSHATLYWYQQALGQGPEFLTYFNYEAQPDKSGLPSDRFSAERPEGSISTLTIQRTEQRDSAMYRCASSLGTGGSYEQYFGPGTRLTVT.

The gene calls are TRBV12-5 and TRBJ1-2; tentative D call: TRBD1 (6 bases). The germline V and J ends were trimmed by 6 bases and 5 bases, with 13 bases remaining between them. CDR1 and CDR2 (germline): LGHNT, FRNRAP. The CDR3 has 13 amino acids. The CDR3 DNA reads TGTGCTAGTGGCTCCCCGGACAGTTATGGCTACACCTTC. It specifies CASGSPDSYGYTF.

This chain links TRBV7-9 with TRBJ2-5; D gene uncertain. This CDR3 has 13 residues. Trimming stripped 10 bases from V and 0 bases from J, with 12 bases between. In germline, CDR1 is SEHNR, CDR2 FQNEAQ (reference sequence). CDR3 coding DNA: TGTGCCACCGACCAAACGTACCAAGAGACCCAGTACTTC. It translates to CATDQTYQETQYF.